This T cell receptor (beta chain) derives from a study of PD-1 blockade in mismatch repair-deficient tumors. Sample time point: roughly 10-day in vitro stimulation with candidate neoantigen peptide 5. Findings of the study overall: After pembrolizumab, tumor-resident clones rose rapidly, then generally contracted before radiologic responses.

The data were produced by immunoSEQ multiplex PCR, yet TCRdb's version contains in-frame clones alone and is incomplete. This sample has approximately 15,000 clones, with about 80% found just once. V lost 0 bases, J lost 3 bases, and 1 base stayed unmatched. Germline V CDR1 and CDR2: SNHLY, FYNNEI. The CDR3 spans 15 residues. As to this clone: The antigen remains unidentified.

Sequences were derived from cells cultured in vitro, sampled from a patient treated with pembrolizumab. This receptor was obtained from an adult with mismatch repair-deficient cancer. The chain is built from TRBV2 and TRBJ2-7; 11 nucleotides line up with TRBD1. DNA of the CDR3: TGTGCCAGCAGTGAAGCGGGACAGGGGGGCTACGAGCAGTACTTC. It encodes CASSEAGQGGYEQYF.